These 5 T cell receptor beta chains were all obtained from the same sample, sequenced in a study of T-cell memory formation after mild COVID-19 (dated by TCRdb to the early 2020s). Preparation of the library involved 5' RACE. TCRdb records Illumina NovaSeq 6000 as the sequencer. TCRdb's own reprocessing of the public reads used fastp at Q25 and MiXCR and kept productive beta chains. Under each unique CDR3 protein, matching rows form one entry showing the most common genes and DNA. Across this sample there are 150,000 to 200,000 distinct CDR3 sequences, with around 18% seen only once. The top ten constitute 3% to 4% of the sample. Sequenced input: PBMCs or a T cell subset sorted from them (not recorded which). Every receptor here comes from a man between 18 and 29 years old who had mild COVID-19 (a few samples of this study predate the infection). The sample titles of this study are shuffled in the database, so cell type and time point are left out; the donor was told from shared clones.

The chain combines TRBV4-2 with TRBJ1-4; 7 bases align to TRBD1. The ends lost 7 bases at V and 8 bases at J; junction bases unmatched: 7. Germline V gene data show CDR1 as LGHNA and CDR2 as YNFKEQ. This CDR3 region has 13 residues. The CDR3: CASTDREGEKLFF. Written as DNA, the CDR3 is TGTGCCAGCACTGACAGGGAGGGCGAAAAACTGTTTTTT.

The chain joins TRBV5-1 to TRBJ2-5; tentative D call: TRBD1 (5 bases). The CDR3 spans 14 residues. CDR1 and CDR2 (germline): SGHRS, YFSETQ. V was trimmed by 8 bases and J by 3 bases, leaving 17 bases between them. The CDR3 sequence: CASNLGRAKETQYF. CDR3 nucleotides: TGCGCCAGTAACCTGGGCAGGGCCAAAGAGACCCAGTACTTC.

This clonotype was found a few times. The chain joins TRBV5-5 to TRBJ1-5; D not certain. The CDR3 has 14 amino acids. Germline V gene data show CDR1 as SGHKS and CDR2 as YYEKEE (reference sequence). Between the trimmed V and J ends, which lost 6 bases and 9 bases, there was a span of 19 bases. The CDR3 DNA sequence: TGTGCCAGCAAGGAGGGAACCGGCGAAGGGCCCCAGCATTTT. This translates into CASKEGTGEGPQHF.

The chain is built from TRBV7-2 and TRBJ2-3; no firm D call. V shed 4 bases and J shed 6 bases, with 14 bases lying between them. The CDR3 runs 14 residues. In germline, CDR1 is SGHTA, CDR2 FQGNSA. The CDR3 region is CASSSLGFPDTQYF. CDR3 coding DNA: TGTGCCAGCAGCTCTCTGGGGTTCCCGGATACGCAGTATTTT. Full variable domain (rest looked up from reference TRBV7-2 and TRBJ2-3): GAGVSQSPSNKVTEKGKDVELRCDPISGHTALYWYRQSLGQGLEFLIYFQGNSAPDKSGLPSDRFSAERTGGSVSTLTIQRTQQEDSAVYLCASSSLGFPDTQYFGPGTRLTVL.

V gene TRBV5-1 combines with J gene TRBJ2-3; 7 positions match TRBD1. Trimming removed 1 base from V and 1 base from J; junction bases left unmatched: 6. The V gene's germline CDR1 is SGHRS and CDR2 YFSETQ. This CDR3 is 16 amino acids long. CDR3 nucleotides: TGCGCCAGCAGCTTGAGTCCAGGGGGAGGCACAGATACGCAGTATTTT. Residues: CASSLSPGGGTDTQYF.